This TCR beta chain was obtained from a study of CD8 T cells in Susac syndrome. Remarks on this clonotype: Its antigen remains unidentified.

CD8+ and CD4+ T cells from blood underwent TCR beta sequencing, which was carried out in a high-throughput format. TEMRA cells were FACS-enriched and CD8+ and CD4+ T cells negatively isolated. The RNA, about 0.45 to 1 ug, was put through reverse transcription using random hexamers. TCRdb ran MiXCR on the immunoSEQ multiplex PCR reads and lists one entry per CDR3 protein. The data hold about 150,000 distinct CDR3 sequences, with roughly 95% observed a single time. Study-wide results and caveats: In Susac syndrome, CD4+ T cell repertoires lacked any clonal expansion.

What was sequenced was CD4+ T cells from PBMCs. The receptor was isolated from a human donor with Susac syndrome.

The CDR3 loop is CASSDLGGPSTDTQYF. Written as DNA, the CDR3 is TGTGCCAGCTCAGACCTCGGGGGCCCCAGCACAGATACGCAGTATTTT. The chain employs TRBV18 and TRBJ2-3; the D gene could be TRBD1 or TRBD2 (6 bases each). CDR3 length equals 16 residues. Germline loops: CDR1 KGHSH, CDR2 LQKENI. Trimming took 5 bases from V and 0 from J, leaving 15 bases between them.